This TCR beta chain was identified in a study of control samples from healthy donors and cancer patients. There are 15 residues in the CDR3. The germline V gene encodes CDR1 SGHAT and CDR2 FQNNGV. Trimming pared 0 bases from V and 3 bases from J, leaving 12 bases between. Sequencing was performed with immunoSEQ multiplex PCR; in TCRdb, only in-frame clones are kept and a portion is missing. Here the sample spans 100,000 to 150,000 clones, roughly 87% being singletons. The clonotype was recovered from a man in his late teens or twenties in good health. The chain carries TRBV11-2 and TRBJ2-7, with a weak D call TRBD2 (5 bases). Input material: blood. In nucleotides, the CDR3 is TGTGCCAGCAGCTTAGATTCCGTGGGAGTCTACGAGCAGTACTTC. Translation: CASSLDSVGVYEQYF.